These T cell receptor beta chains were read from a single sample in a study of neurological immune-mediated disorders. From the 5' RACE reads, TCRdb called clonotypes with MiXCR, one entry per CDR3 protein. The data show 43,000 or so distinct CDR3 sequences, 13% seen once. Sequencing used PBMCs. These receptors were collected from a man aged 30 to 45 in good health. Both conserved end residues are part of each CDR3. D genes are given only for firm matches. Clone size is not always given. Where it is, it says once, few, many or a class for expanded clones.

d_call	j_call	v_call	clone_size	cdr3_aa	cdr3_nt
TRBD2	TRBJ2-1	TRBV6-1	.	CASSVISGKANDEQFF	TGTGCCAGCAGTGTCATAAGCGGGAAGGCCAACGATGAGCAGTTCTTC
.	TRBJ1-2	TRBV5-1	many	CASSGGGPNYGYTF	TGCGCCAGCAGCGGGGGGGGTCCAAACTATGGCTACACCTTC
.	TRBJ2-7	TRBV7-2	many	CASSLGGVSSYEQYF	TGTGCCAGCAGCTTAGGAGGGGTGAGCTCCTACGAGCAGTACTTC
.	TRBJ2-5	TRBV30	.	CAWSEWTSLETQYF	TGTGCCTGGAGCGAATGGACGTCCCTAGAGACCCAGTACTTC
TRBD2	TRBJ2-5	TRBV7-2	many	CASSLEAGVLGETQYF	TGTGCCAGCAGCTTAGAGGCGGGAGTATTGGGAGAGACCCAGTACTTC
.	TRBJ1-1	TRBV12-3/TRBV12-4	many	CASSRTDEAFF	TGTGCCAGCAGCAGGACGGATGAAGCTTTCTTT
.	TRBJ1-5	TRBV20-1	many	CSAIEGSGPQPQHF	TGCAGTGCTATCGAAGGGAGTGGGCCTCAGCCCCAGCATTTT
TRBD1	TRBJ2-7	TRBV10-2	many	CASRDRNEQYF	TGCGCCAGCCGGGACAGGAACGAGCAGTACTTC
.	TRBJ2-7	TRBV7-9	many	CASSLVQEVGEQYF	TGTGCCAGCAGCTTAGTCCAGGAGGTCGGCGAGCAGTACTTC
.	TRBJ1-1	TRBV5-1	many	CASSLDPPLAFF	TGCGCCAGCAGCTTGGATCCCCCCTTGGCTTTCTTT
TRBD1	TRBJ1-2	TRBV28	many	CASTLVDRGDGYTF	TGTGCCAGCACCTTGGTGGACAGGGGAGATGGCTACACCTTC
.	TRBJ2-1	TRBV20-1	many	CSAYGYNEQFF	TGCAGTGCATACGGCTACAATGAGCAGTTCTTC
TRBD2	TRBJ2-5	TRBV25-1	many	CASSTGLAGVETQYF	TGTGCCAGCAGTACCGGACTAGCGGGAGTTGAGACCCAGTACTTC
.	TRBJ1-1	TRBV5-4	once	CASSSPERGMNTEAFF	TGTGCCAGCAGCTCCCCCGAGAGGGGGATGAACACTGAAGCTTTCTTT
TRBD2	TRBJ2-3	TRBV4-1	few	CASSPTSGYPIGTDTQYF	TGCGCCAGCAGCCCTACTAGCGGCTATCCGATCGGCACAGATACGCAGTATTTT
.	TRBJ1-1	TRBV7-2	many	CASSPTLAGGPEAFF	TGTGCCAGCAGCCCCACCCTGGCCGGGGGCCCTGAAGCTTTCTTT
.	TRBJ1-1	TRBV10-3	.	CAIRLANTEAFF	TGTGCCATCCGGCTGGCGAACACTGAAGCTTTCTTT
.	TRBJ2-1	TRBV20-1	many	CSAGALGGVSYNEQFF	TGCAGTGCTGGGGCTTTGGGGGGAGTCTCGTACAATGAGCAGTTCTTC
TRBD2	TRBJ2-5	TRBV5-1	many	CASSFKGGRRGETQYF	TGCGCCAGCAGCTTTAAAGGCGGGAGAAGAGGAGAGACCCAGTACTTC
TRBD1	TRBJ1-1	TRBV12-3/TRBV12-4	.	CASKFTGGRANTEAFF	TGTGCCAGCAAGTTTACAGGGGGGCGGGCGAACACTGAAGCTTTCTTT
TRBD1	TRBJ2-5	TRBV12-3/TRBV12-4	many	CASSLTGVEETQYF	TGTGCCAGCAGTTTGACAGGGGTTGAAGAGACCCAGTACTTC
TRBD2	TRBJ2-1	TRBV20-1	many	CSASGRPPGVDEQFF	TGCAGTGCTAGCGGGAGGCCCCCTGGTGTCGATGAGCAGTTCTTC
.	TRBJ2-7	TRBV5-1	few	CASSADGGSGRYEQYF	TGCGCCAGCAGCGCGGATGGGGGTAGCGGACGATACGAGCAGTACTTC
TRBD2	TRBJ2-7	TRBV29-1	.	CSVRPSGSTYEQCF	TGCAGCGTTCGGCCTAGCGGTAGCACCTACGAGCAGTGCTTC
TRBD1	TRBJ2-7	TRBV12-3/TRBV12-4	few	CASRTTGSQYF	TGTGCCAGCAGGACGACAGGGTCGCAGTACTTC
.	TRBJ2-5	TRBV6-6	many	CASSLSGSQETQYF	TGTGCCAGCTCCCTGTCGGGTTCCCAAGAGACCCAGTACTTC
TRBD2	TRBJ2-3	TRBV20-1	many	CSARGLAGSTDTQYF	TGCAGTGCTAGGGGACTAGCGGGCTCTACAGATACGCAGTATTTT
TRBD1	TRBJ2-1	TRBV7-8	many	CASSQDRDSPHF	TGTGCCAGCAGCCAAGACCGGGACAGCCCCCACTTC
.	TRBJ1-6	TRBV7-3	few	CASSSRDKTIIHPSTLGSPLHF	.
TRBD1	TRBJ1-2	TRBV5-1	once	CVSSLDRAVTYGYTF	TGTGTCAGCAGCTTGGACAGGGCCGTGACCTATGGCTACACCTTC
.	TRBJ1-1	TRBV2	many	CASTTTGGENTEAFF	TGTGCCAGCACGACGACAGGAGGGGAGAACACTGAAGCTTTCTTT
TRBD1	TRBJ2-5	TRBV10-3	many	CAIRPTPGQGQETQYF	TGTGCCATCAGGCCTACTCCGGGACAGGGACAAGAGACCCAGTACTTC
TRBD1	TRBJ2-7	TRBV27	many	CASSWAGTGTLYEQYF	TGTGCCAGCAGCTGGGCGGGGACAGGCACCCTCTACGAGCAGTACTTC
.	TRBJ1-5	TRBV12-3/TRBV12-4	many	CASSLDMGQPQHF	TGTGCCAGCAGTTTAGATATGGGTCAGCCCCAGCATTTT
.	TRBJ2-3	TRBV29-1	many	CSVELGTSSDTQYF	TGCAGCGTTGAGTTAGGGACCAGCTCAGATACGCAGTATTTT